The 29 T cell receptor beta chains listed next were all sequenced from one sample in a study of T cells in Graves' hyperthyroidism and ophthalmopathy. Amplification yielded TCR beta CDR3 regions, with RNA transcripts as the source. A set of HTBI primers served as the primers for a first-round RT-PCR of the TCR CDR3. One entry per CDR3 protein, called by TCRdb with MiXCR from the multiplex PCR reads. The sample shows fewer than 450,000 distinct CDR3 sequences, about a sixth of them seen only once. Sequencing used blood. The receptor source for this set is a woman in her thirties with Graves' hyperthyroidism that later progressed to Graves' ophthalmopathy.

CDR3 region: CASSQARVKERPQYF. In DNA form, the CDR3 reads TGCGCCAGCAGCCAAGCAAGGGTTAAGGAGAGACCCCAGTACTTC. This chain joins TRBV4-1 and TRBJ2-5; no clear D. V was shortened by 1 base and J by 9 bases, with 18 bases between the two germline ends. Germline-derived CDR1 and CDR2 are MGHRA and YSYEKL. CDR3 length: 15 residues.

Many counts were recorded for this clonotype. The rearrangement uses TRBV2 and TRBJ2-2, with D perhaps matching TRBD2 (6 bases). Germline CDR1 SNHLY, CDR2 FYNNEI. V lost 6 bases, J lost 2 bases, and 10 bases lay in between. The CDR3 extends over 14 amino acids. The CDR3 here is CASRAGPNTGELFF. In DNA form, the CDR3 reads TGTGCCAGCAGGGCGGGGCCTAACACCGGGGAGCTGTTTTTT.

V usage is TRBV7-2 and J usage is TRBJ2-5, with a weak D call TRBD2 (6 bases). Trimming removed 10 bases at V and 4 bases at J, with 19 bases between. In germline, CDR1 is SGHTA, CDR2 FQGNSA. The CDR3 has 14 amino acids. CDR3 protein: CATIRGFGGETQYF. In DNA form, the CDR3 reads TGTGCCACTATACGGGGGTTCGGGGGAGAGACCCAGTACTTC.

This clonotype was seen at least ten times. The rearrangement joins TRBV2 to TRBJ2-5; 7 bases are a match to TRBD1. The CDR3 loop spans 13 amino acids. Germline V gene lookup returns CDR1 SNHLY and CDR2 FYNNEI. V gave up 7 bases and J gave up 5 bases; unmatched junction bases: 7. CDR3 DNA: TGTGCCAGCACCGGGACACAGGGGGAGACCCAGTACTTC. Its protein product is CASTGTQGETQYF.

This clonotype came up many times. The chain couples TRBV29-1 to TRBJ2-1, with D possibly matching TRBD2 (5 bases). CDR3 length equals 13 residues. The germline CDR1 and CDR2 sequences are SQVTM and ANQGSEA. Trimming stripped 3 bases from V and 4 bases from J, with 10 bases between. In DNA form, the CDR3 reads TGCAGCGTTGACCTAGCTACGTACAATGAGCAGTTCTTC. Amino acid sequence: CSVDLATYNEQFF.

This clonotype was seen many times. The CDR3 loop reads CAWNPPPLEKLFF. The CDR3 DNA reads TGTGCCTGGAACCCCCCCCCGTTGGAAAAACTGTTTTTT. The rearrangement uses TRBV30 and TRBJ1-4; no definite D call. The CDR3 runs 13 residues. Germline CDR1 and CDR2: GTSNPN and SVGIG (reference sequence). Deletions cut 4 bases from V and 8 bases from J, with 14 bases between.

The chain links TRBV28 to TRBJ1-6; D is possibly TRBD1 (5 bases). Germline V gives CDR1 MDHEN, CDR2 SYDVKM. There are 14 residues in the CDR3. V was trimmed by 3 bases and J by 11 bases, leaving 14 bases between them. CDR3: CASSFPQVTPPLHF. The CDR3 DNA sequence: TGTGCCAGCAGTTTCCCACAGGTTACTCCACCCCTCCACTTT.

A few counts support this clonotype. The CDR3 reads CASSADTDRETQYF. The CDR3 nucleotides are TGCGCCAGCAGCGCCGACACTGATAGGGAGACCCAGTACTTC. The chain has TRBV5-1 and TRBJ2-5; D is uncertain. The V gene's germline CDR1 is SGHRS and CDR2 YFSETQ. This CDR3 is built from 14 residues. The V and J ends lost 4 bases and 5 bases respectively, with 15 bases between them.

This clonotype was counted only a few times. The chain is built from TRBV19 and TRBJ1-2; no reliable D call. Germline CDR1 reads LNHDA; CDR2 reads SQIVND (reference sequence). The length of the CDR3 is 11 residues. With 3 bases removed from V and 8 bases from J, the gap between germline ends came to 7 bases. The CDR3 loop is CASSMHRGYTF. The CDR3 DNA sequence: TGTGCCAGTAGTATGCACAGAGGCTACACCTTC.

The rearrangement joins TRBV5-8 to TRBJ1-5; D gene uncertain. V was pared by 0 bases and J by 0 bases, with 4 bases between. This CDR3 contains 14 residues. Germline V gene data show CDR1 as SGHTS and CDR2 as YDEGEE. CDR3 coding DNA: TGTGCCAGCAGCTTGGAGCCTAGCAATCAGCCCCAGCATTTT. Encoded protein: CASSLEPSNQPQHF. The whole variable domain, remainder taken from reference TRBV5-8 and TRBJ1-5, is EAGVTQSPTHLIKTRGQQATLRCSPISGHTSVYWYQQALGLGLQFLLWYDEGEERNRGNFPPRFSGRQFPNYSSELNVNALELEDSALYLCASSLEPSNQPQHFGDGTRLSIL.

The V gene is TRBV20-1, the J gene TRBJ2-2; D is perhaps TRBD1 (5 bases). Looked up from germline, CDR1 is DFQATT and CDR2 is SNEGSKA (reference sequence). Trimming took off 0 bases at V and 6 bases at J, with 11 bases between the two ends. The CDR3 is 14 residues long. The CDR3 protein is CSARDAGRPGELFF. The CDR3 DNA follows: TGCAGTGCTAGAGATGCAGGGCGACCCGGGGAGCTGTTTTTT.

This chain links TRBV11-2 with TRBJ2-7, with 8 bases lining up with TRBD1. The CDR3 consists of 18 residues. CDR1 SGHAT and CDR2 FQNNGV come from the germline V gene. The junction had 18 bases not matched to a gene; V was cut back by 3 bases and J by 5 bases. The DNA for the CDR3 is TGTGCCAGCAGCTTTTTCGAAGACAACCCCAGGGGGCTGGACGAGCAGTACTTC. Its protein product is CASSFFEDNPRGLDEQYF. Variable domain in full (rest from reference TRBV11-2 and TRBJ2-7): EAGVAQSPRYKIIEKRQSVAFWCNPISGHATLYWYQQILGQGPKLLIQFQNNGVVDDSQLPKDRFSAERLKGVDSTLKIQPAKLEDSAVYLCASSFFEDNPRGLDEQYFGPGTRLTVT.

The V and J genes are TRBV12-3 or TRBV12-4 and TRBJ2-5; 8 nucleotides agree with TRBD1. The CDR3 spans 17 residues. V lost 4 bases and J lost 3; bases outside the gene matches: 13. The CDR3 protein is CASSYRTGRSGEETQYF. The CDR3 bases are TGTGCCAGCAGTTACAGGACAGGGAGGTCGGGGGAAGAGACCCAGTACTTC.

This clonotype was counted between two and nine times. CDR3 residues: CASLAGSEQYF. Written as DNA, the CDR3 is TGTGCCAGCCTAGCGGGATCCGAGCAGTACTTC. The rearrangement uses TRBV6-1 and TRBJ2-7, with 9 positions matching TRBD2. The germline gives CDR1 MNHNS, CDR2 SASEGT. The J segment lost 6 bases and the V segment lost 8 bases, leaving 2 bases of the junction unmatched. CDR3 size: 11 residues.

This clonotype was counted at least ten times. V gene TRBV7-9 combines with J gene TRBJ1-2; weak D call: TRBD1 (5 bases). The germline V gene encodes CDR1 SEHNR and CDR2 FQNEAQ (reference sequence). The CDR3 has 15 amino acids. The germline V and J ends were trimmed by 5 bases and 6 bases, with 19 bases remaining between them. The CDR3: CASSKGTDRIDGYTF. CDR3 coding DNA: TGTGCCAGCAGCAAAGGGACGGACCGCATCGATGGCTACACCTTC.

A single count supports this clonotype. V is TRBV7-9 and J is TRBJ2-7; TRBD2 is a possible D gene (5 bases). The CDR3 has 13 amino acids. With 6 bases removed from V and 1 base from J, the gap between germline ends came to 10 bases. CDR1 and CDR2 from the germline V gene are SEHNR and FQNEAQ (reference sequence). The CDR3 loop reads CASRAGESYEQYF. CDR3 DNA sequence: TGTGCCAGCAGGGCTGGGGAGTCCTACGAGCAGTACTTC.

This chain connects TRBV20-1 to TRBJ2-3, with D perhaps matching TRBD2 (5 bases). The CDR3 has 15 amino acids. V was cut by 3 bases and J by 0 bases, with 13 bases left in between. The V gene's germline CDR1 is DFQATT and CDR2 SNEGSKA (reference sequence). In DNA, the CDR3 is TGCAGTGCTAGGCGGGCCTTATCAAGCACAGATACGCAGTATTTT. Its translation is CSARRALSSTDTQYF.

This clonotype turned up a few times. The CDR3 loop reads CSVSRGNTYEQYF. In DNA form, the CDR3 reads TGCAGCGTTTCTAGGGGGAATACCTACGAGCAGTACTTC. The V gene is TRBV29-1, the J gene TRBJ2-7; tentatively, D is TRBD1 (6 bases). Trimming removed 5 bases at V and 2 bases at J, with 13 bases between. Germline CDR1 is SQVTM and CDR2 is ANQGSEA. This CDR3 comprises 13 residues.

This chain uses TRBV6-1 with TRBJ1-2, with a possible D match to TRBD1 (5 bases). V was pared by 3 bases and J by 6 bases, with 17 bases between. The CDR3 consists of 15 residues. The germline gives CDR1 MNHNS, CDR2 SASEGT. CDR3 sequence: CASSDGRGLGDGYTF. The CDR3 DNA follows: TGTGCCAGCAGTGACGGACGGGGGTTAGGAGATGGCTACACCTTC.

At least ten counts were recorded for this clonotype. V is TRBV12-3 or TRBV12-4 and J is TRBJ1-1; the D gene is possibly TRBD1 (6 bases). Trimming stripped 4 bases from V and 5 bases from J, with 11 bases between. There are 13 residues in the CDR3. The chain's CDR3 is CASSSGVWTEAFF. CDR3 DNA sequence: TGTGCCAGCAGTTCAGGGGTTTGGACTGAAGCTTTCTTT.

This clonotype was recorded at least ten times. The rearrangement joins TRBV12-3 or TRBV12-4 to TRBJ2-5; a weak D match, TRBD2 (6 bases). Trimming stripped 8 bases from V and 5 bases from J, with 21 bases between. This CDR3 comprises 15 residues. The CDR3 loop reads CASCTNSREEETQYF. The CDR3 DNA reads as TGTGCCAGCTGTACTAACTCGCGGGAAGAGGAGACCCAGTACTTC.

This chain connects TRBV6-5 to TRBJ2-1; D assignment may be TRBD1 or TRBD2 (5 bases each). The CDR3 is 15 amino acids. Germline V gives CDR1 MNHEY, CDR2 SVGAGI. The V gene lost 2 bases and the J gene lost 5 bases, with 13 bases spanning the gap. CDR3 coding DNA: TGTGCCAGCAGTTACAACGTGAGGGGAGACAATGAGCAGTTCTTC. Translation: CASSYNVRGDNEQFF.

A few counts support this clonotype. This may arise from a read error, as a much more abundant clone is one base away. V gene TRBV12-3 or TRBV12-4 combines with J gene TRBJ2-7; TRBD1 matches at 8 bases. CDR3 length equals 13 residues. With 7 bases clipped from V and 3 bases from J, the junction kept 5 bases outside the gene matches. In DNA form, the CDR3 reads TGTGCCAGCAAACGACAGGGGCGCTACGAGCAGTACTTC. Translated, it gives CASKRQGRYEQYF.

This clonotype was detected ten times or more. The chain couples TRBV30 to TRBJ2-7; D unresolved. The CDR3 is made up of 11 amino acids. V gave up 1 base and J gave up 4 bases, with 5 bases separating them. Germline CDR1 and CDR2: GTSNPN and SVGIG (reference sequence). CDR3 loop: CAWSAEYEQYF. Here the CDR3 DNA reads TGTGCCTGGAGTGCCGAATACGAGCAGTACTTC.

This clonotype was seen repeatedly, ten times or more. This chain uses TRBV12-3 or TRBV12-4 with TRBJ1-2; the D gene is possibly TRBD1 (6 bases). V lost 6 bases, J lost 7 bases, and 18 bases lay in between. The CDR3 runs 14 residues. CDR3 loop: CASSGGPAGPGYTF. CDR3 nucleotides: TGTGCCAGCAGCGGGGGCCCTGCGGGACCTGGCTACACCTTC.

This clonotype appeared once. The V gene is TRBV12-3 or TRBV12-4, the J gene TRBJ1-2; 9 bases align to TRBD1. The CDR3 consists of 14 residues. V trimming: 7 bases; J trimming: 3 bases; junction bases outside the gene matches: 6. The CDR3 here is CASTERTGDYGYTF. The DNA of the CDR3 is TGTGCCAGCACTGAACGGACAGGGGACTATGGCTACACCTTC.

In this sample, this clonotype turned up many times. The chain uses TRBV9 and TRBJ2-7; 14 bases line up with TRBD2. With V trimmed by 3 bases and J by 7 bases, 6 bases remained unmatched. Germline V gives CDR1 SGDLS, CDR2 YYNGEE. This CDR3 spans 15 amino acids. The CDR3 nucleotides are TGTGCCAGCAGCGCCGGGACTAGCGGGAGCACGGAGCAGTACTTC. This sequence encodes CASSAGTSGSTEQYF.

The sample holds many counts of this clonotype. The CDR3 DNA reads TGCGCCAGCAGCTTGGCTAGCTACACCGGGGAGCTGTTTTTT. Amino acids: CASSLASYTGELFF. The J gene is TRBJ2-2, the V gene TRBV5-1, with TRBD2 as a possible D gene (5 bases). Germline CDR1 and CDR2: SGHRS and YFSETQ. V was clipped by 0 bases and J by 3 bases, with 6 bases between them. The CDR3 runs to 14 residues. The variable domain in full, completed from reference TRBV5-1 and TRBJ2-2, reads KAGVTQTPRYLIKTRGQQVTLSCSPISGHRSVSWYQQTPGQGLQFLFEYFSETQRNKGNFPGRFSGRQFSNSRSEMNVSTLELGDSALYLCASSLASYTGELFFGEGSRLTVL.

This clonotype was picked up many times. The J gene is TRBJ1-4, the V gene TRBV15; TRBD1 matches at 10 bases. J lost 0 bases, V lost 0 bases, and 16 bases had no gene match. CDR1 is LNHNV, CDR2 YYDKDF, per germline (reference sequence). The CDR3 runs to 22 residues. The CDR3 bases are TGTGCCACCAGCAGAGAAATTCCGGGACAGGGGTTAATCTCTGCAACTAATGAAAAACTGTTTTTT. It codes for CATSREIPGQGLISATNEKLFF.